Shown below are 12 T cell receptor beta chains from a single sample sequenced in a study of early T cells in non-severe SARS-CoV-2 infection. TCRdb processed the 5' RACE reads anew with MiXCR; each CDR3 protein has one entry. Of approximately 70,000 distinct CDR3 sequences in the sample, around 12% were seen once. Input material: whole blood. These receptors all stem from an adult who was a healthcare worker with PCR-confirmed SARS-CoV-2 infection or an uninfected control (not recorded which).

J is TRBJ1-2 and V is TRBV6-5; TRBD1 agrees at 7 bases. The length of the CDR3 is 14 residues. The V gene's germline CDR1 is MNHEY and CDR2 SVGAGI. The J segment lost 6 bases and the V segment lost 5 bases, leaving 9 bases of the junction unmatched. Here the CDR3 DNA reads TGTGCCAGCAGTCGCTCCGGGACAGCAAATGGCTACACCTTC. This translates into CASSRSGTANGYTF.

This clonotype was recorded many times. Compared with germline, one end of the junction differs, possibly owing to a read error. The V call is TRBV7-7, the J call TRBJ2-6; D remains unclear. This CDR3 has 13 amino acids. CDR1 SSHAT and CDR2 FNYEAQ come from the germline V gene (reference sequence). CDR3 region: CASSRTGANVLTF. In nucleotides, the CDR3 is TGTGCTAGCAGTCGAACTGGGGCCAACGTCCTGACTTTC.

This clonotype has ten or more counts. V gene TRBV29-1 combines with J gene TRBJ2-5, with a tentative D call TRBD2 (6 bases). The V and J ends lost 5 bases and 5 bases respectively, with 15 bases between them. There are 13 residues in the CDR3. CDR1 is SQVTM and CDR2 is ANQGSEA in the germline V gene. The CDR3 sequence: CSVKIGGVETQYF. The CDR3 DNA reads TGCAGCGTTAAGATCGGAGGGGTGGAGACCCAGTACTTC.

This clonotype was recorded at least ten times. This chain links TRBV11-2 with TRBJ2-3, with 15 bases lining up with TRBD2. The CDR3 loop spans 20 amino acids. Trimming removed 5 bases from V and 2 bases from J; junction bases left unmatched: 14. Germline CDR1 SGHAT, CDR2 FQNNGV. CDR3 region: CASSKRGGTSGRQDTDTQYF. The DNA of the CDR3 is TGTGCCAGCAGCAAACGAGGGGGGACTAGCGGGAGGCAAGACACAGATACGCAGTATTTT. Drawing the rest from reference TRBV11-2 and TRBJ2-3, the complete variable domain is EAGVAQSPRYKIIEKRQSVAFWCNPISGHATLYWYQQILGQGPKLLIQFQNNGVVDDSQLPKDRFSAERLKGVDSTLKIQPAKLEDSAVYLCASSKRGGTSGRQDTDTQYFGPGTRLTVL.

At least ten counts were recorded for this clonotype. The rearrangement joins TRBV5-1 to TRBJ2-2, with 8 positions matching TRBD1. The CDR3 sequence is 17 residues long. CDR1 is SGHRS, CDR2 YFSETQ, per germline. The trim removed 0 bases at V and 2 bases at J, leaving 6 bases unmatched. Here the CDR3 reads CASSLVDRAINTGELFF. In nucleotides, the CDR3 is TGCGCCAGCAGCTTGGTGGACAGGGCCATCAACACCGGGGAGCTGTTTTTT.

The chain joins TRBV27 to TRBJ2-7; TRBD2 might be the D (6 bases). The germline V gene has CDR1 MNHEY and CDR2 SMNVEV (reference sequence). CDR3 length: 11 amino acids. The V end lost 5 bases, the J end lost 7 bases, and 9 bases lay between the germline ends. CDR3 nucleotide sequence: TGTGCCAGCAGTCAGGGACTTGAGCAGTACTTC. It specifies CASSQGLEQYF.

This clonotype was counted ten times or more. V usage is TRBV29-1 and J usage is TRBJ1-5, with a tentative D call TRBD1 (5 bases). Trimming stripped 3 bases from V and 6 bases from J, with 12 bases between. The CDR3 extends over 13 amino acids. The V gene's germline CDR1 is SQVTM and CDR2 ANQGSEA. Here the CDR3 reads CSVEWGEGQPQHF. In DNA, the CDR3 is TGCAGCGTTGAGTGGGGGGAGGGTCAGCCCCAGCATTTT.

This clonotype has more than one count but fewer than ten. V usage is TRBV12-3 or TRBV12-4 and J usage is TRBJ2-1, with D perhaps being TRBD1 or TRBD2 (5 bases each). V lost 1 base and J 10 bases, leaving 11 bases between the germline ends. The CDR3 covers 13 residues. The CDR3 sequence: CASSLGIREEQFF. The CDR3 bases are TGTGCCAGCAGTTTAGGAATCAGGGAGGAGCAGTTCTTC.

This clonotype was recorded many times. The gene calls are TRBV11-2 and TRBJ2-7; D remains unclear. CDR3 size: 13 residues. V was trimmed by 5 bases and J by 6 bases, leaving 14 bases between them. CDR1 and CDR2 from the germline V gene are SGHAT and FQNNGV. CDR3 amino acids: CASSPISSREQYF. The CDR3 DNA reads as TGTGCCAGCAGCCCCATTTCCAGCCGCGAGCAGTACTTC. The full variable domain, in which reference TRBV11-2 and TRBJ2-7 provide the parts outside the CDR3, is EAGVAQSPRYKIIEKRQSVAFWCNPISGHATLYWYQQILGQGPKLLIQFQNNGVVDDSQLPKDRFSAERLKGVDSTLKIQPAKLEDSAVYLCASSPISSREQYFGPGTRLTVT.

In its sample, this clonotype was seen many times. The chain's CDR3 is CATSEGGGSALSYNEQFF. CDR3 bases: TGTGCCACCAGTGAGGGCGGGGGTTCGGCCCTCTCCTACAATGAGCAGTTCTTC. V gene TRBV24-1 combines with J gene TRBJ2-1; 7 bases are a match to TRBD2. Germline-derived CDR1 and CDR2 are KGHDR and SFDVKD. Trimming cost V 4 bases and J 0 bases; bases outside gene matches: 11. The CDR3 runs 18 residues.

The sample holds many counts of this clonotype. This sequence joins TRBV7-2 and TRBJ1-1; D not resolved. Trimming pared 4 bases from V and 2 bases from J, leaving 8 bases between. Looked up from germline, CDR1 is SGHTA and CDR2 is FQGNSA. The CDR3 has 13 amino acids. The CDR3 bases are TGTGCCAGCAGCTCTATACAAAACACTGAAGCTTTCTTT. Residues: CASSSIQNTEAFF.

This clonotype was seen only a few times. The V gene is TRBV5-4, the J gene TRBJ2-5, with 10 bases lining up with TRBD2. The CDR3 covers 15 residues. Trimming at V came to 5 bases and at J to 3 bases, leaving 7 bases not matched to a gene. CDR1 is SGHNT and CDR2 is YYREEE in the germline V gene (reference sequence). This CDR3 reads CASRPYLAGEETQYF. The CDR3 DNA is TGTGCCAGCAGGCCTTATCTAGCGGGGGAAGAGACCCAGTACTTC.